A single sample gave rise to the 24 T cell receptor beta chains below, sequenced in a study of breast tumors, draining lymph nodes, adjacent tissues. TCRdb re-derived calls from the multiplex PCR reads in MiXCR, one entry per CDR3 protein. The sample records about 20,000 distinct CDR3 sequences, 43% being singletons. The sequenced sample was breast tumor tissue. The receptors derive from a female donor with breast cancer. Some clones in this sample may be carry-over from other donors' samples.

In its sample, this clonotype was seen many times. The chain uses TRBV27 and TRBJ2-1, with 13 bases aligning to TRBD2. With V trimmed by 3 bases and J by 2 bases, 7 bases remained unmatched. The CDR3 extends over 18 amino acids. CDR1 MNHEY and CDR2 SMNVEV come from the germline V gene (reference sequence). For the CDR3, the DNA is TGTGCCAGCAGTTTCGGACTAGCGGGAGTCCATACCTACAATGAGCAGTTCTTC. Protein sequence: CASSFGLAGVHTYNEQFF.

The chain combines TRBV4-3 with TRBJ1-2; D might be TRBD1 (5 bases). CDR1 and CDR2 (germline): LGHNA, YSLEER. V shed 0 bases and J shed 7 bases, with 15 bases lying between them. This CDR3 region has 15 residues. The CDR3 DNA reads TGCGCCAGCAGCCAAGATGGGCTAGGGGCCGGTGGCTACACCTTC. The encoded protein is CASSQDGLGAGGYTF.

The V and J genes are TRBV20-1 and TRBJ2-3; D is unclear. TRBJ1-5 explains the end of the DNA better; the J call may be wrong. The V gene's germline CDR1 is DFQATT and CDR2 SNEGSKA (reference sequence). This CDR3 has 15 amino acids. CDR3 region: CSAGRTASSTDTQHF. The CDR3 region has the DNA TGCAGTGCTGGAAGGACTGCCTCTAGCACAGATACGCAGCATTTT.

The CDR3 sequence: CASSPGQSWGYTF. Here the CDR3 DNA reads TGTGCCAGCAGCCCGGGACAAAGCTGGGGCTACACCTTC. The chain has TRBV5-5 and TRBJ1-2, with D perhaps matching TRBD1 (6 bases). From germline, CDR1 is SGHKS and CDR2 YYEKEE (reference sequence). The length of the CDR3 is 13 residues. V was shortened by 4 bases and J by 8 bases, with 15 bases between the two germline ends.

This clonotype was counted ten times or more. CDR3 nucleotide sequence: TGCAGCGGTAGAGGGACCGCAAGTGGGGCAGATACGCAGTATTTT. Its protein is CSGRGTASGADTQYF. The chain carries TRBV29-1 and TRBJ2-3; D could derive from TRBD1 or TRBD2 (5 bases each). CDR3 length: 15 amino acids. The germline V gene encodes CDR1 SQVTM and CDR2 ANQGSEA. The ends were cut back, 7 bases at V and 4 bases at J, with 21 bases in the middle.

Judged by abundance, this clonotype is medium-sized. The chain couples TRBV20-1 to TRBJ2-3, with a tentative D call TRBD2 (5 bases). The V end was cut by 5 bases, the J end by 0 bases, with 12 bases between. The CDR3 is made up of 14 amino acids. The germline gives CDR1 DFQATT, CDR2 SNEGSKA (reference sequence). The CDR3 region has the DNA TGCAGTGCTGAGAGCGGCCTAAGCACAGATACGCAGTATTTT. Encoded protein: CSAESGLSTDTQYF.

This clonotype was detected a few times. A much larger clone lies one base from this, so it may be a read error. The chain combines TRBV5-6 with TRBJ2-2; tentatively, D is TRBD1 or TRBD2 (5 bases each). Germline loops: CDR1 SGHDT, CDR2 YYEEEE. The CDR3 has 16 amino acids. V lost 0 bases to trimming and J lost 2 bases, with 11 bases between them. Here the CDR3 reads CASSLVGASNTGELFF. CDR3 in DNA: TGTGCCAGCAGCTTGGTAGGGGCTAGCAACACCGGGGAGCTGTTTTTT.

This clonotype is medium-sized within its sample. The chain combines TRBV20-1 with TRBJ2-3; D remains ambiguous. CDR3 size: 15 residues. Germline loops: CDR1 DFQATT, CDR2 SNEGSKA (reference sequence). V was trimmed by 0 bases and J by 2 bases, leaving 12 bases between them. The CDR3 region has the DNA TGCAGTGCTAGAGATTTCCAGCCTTCCACAGATACGCAGTATTTT. Its protein product is CSARDFQPSTDTQYF.

The table lists this clonotype with many counts. The chain uses TRBV20-1 and TRBJ1-5; D gene unclear. V lost 3 bases, J lost 4 bases, and 10 bases lay in between. Germline V gene sequence: CDR1 DFQATT, CDR2 SNEGSKA (reference sequence). This CDR3 is 13 amino acids long. CDR3 coding DNA: TGCAGTGCTAGGCAGCAGAGAAATCAGCCCCAGCATTTT. Translation gives CSARQQRNQPQHF.

This clonotype was found many times. This sequence joins TRBV28 and TRBJ1-4; D is uncertain. The CDR3 has 14 residues. The germline CDR1 and CDR2 sequences are MDHEN and SYDVKM. Deletions cut 2 bases from V and 6 bases from J, with 10 bases between. The CDR3 reads CASSLVQKYEKLFF. The CDR3, as DNA: TGTGCCAGCAGTTTAGTACAGAAGTATGAAAAACTGTTTTTT.

This clonotype was observed a handful of times. A read error may be the cause here, since a much bigger clone is one base away. The gene calls are TRBV6-2 or TRBV6-3 and TRBJ2-1, with 10 bases that match TRBD2. J was trimmed by 7 bases and V by 7 bases; bases with no gene match: 10. This CDR3 comprises 15 residues. Germline CDR1 is MNHEY and CDR2 is SVGEGT. The CDR3 loop is CASKPSGSSRNEQFF. The CDR3 bases are TGTGCCAGCAAACCTAGCGGGAGCTCTAGGAATGAGCAGTTCTTC.

In this sample, this clonotype turned up many times. This chain joins TRBV5-8 and TRBJ2-1, with no clear D. V was pared by 1 base and J by 7 bases, with 12 bases between. The CDR3 sequence is 14 residues long. Germline values: CDR1 SGHTS, CDR2 YDEGEE. The CDR3 DNA is TGTGCCAGCAGCTTGAGCTTTTTTGGGAATGAGCAGTTCTTC. This gives the protein CASSLSFFGNEQFF.

This clonotype was observed at least ten times. The chain combines TRBV20-1 with TRBJ2-3; 8 bases match TRBD2. Germline lookup yields CDR1 DFQATT and CDR2 SNEGSKA (reference sequence). This CDR3 has 14 amino acids. The trim removed 3 bases at V and 0 bases at J, leaving 2 bases unmatched. The chain's CDR3 is CSASGRGSTDTQYF. The DNA for the CDR3 is TGCAGTGCTAGCGGGAGGGGTAGCACAGATACGCAGTATTTT.

This clonotype was counted many times. The chain carries TRBV29-1 and TRBJ2-3; D unclear. Germline CDR1 reads SQVTM; CDR2 reads ANQGSEA. V lost 0 bases and J 1 base, leaving 5 bases between the germline ends. This CDR3 is built from 13 residues. CDR3 in amino acids: CSVEEPRTDTQYF. DNA of the CDR3: TGCAGCGTTGAAGAGCCCCGCACAGATACGCAGTATTTT.

In this sample, this clonotype turned up a few times. The chain uses TRBV28 and TRBJ2-1; 9 bases are shared with TRBD2. Trimming took 8 bases from V and 7 from J; bases not matched to a gene: 9. The CDR3 loop spans 14 amino acids. The germline CDR1 and CDR2 sequences are MDHEN and SYDVKM. The CDR3 DNA reads as TGTGCCAGCCGTAGAGTAGCGGGAGAAAATGAGCAGTTCTTC. It codes for CASRRVAGENEQFF.

The V and J genes are TRBV7-2 and TRBJ2-7; TRBD1 might be the D (7 bases). Germline V gene sequence: CDR1 SGHTA, CDR2 FQGNSA. V was pared by 2 bases and J by 2 bases, with 19 bases between. CDR3 length equals 17 residues. CDR3 region: CASSLSAGTEGPYEQYF. CDR3 DNA: TGTGCCAGCAGCTTATCCGCGGGGACAGAAGGGCCCTACGAGCAGTACTTC.

V gene TRBV7-8 combines with J gene TRBJ2-2; D is ambiguous. The CDR3 is 12 amino acids. The V gene's germline CDR1 is SGHVS and CDR2 FQNEAQ. Trimming cost V 3 bases and J 1 base, with 0 bases left between them. The DNA for the CDR3 is TGTGCCAGCAGCTTGAACACCGGGGAGCTGTTTTTT. Translated: CASSLNTGELFF.

This clonotype has ten or more counts. This may be a read error, as it is one base from a much larger clone. J is TRBJ2-7 and V is TRBV12-5, with 10 bases fitting TRBD1. CDR3 length: 16 residues. The V gene end was trimmed by 3 bases and the J gene end by 1 base; junction bases not matched to a gene: 6. Looked up from germline, CDR1 is LGHNT and CDR2 is FRNRAP. In DNA form, the CDR3 reads TGTGCTAGTGGTTTCGCCGGGACAGGGGCATCCTACGAGCAGTACTTC. Translated: CASGFAGTGASYEQYF.

Points on this clonotype: At one end the junction does not follow the germline gene, possibly because of a read error. The V and J genes are TRBV12-3 or TRBV12-4 and TRBJ1-4; D is perhaps TRBD1 (5 bases). The CDR3 runs 14 residues. The CDR3: CASSKDGGNEKLFF. CDR3 bases: TGCGCCAGCAGTAAGGACGGGGGTAATGAAAAACTGTTTTTT.

A note on this clonotype: A much bigger clone sits one base away, suggesting this may be a read error. The J gene is TRBJ2-7, the V gene TRBV3-2. TRBV3-2 is described as a pseudogene. The CDR3 is 13 residues long. The CDR3 reads CASSRTVNYEQYF. CDR3 in DNA: TGTGCCAGCAGCCGCACGGTCAACTACGAGCAGTACTTC.

V and J are TRBV20-1 and TRBJ2-5, with 14 bases fitting TRBD2. The CDR3 runs 17 residues. CDR1 is DFQATT and CDR2 is SNEGSKA in the germline V gene (reference sequence). Trimming cost V 0 bases and J 5 bases; bases outside gene matches: 8. The CDR3 region is CSARDPGLAGEGETQYF. CDR3 sequence (DNA): TGCAGTGCTAGAGACCCGGGACTAGCGGGAGAAGGTGAGACCCAGTACTTC.

This clonotype was seen ten or more times. The chain uses TRBV30 and TRBJ2-2, with TRBD2 identical over 8 bases. The CDR3 is 14 amino acids. Trimming took 3 bases from V and 1 from J; bases not matched to a gene: 1. The germline V gene encodes CDR1 GTSNPN and CDR2 SVGIG (reference sequence). In DNA form, the CDR3 reads TGTGCCTGGAGAGCGGGAGTGAACACCGGGGAGCTGTTTTTT. Residues: CAWRAGVNTGELFF.

This chain connects TRBV9 to TRBJ2-2; 11 positions match TRBD2. Germline CDR1 reads SGDLS; CDR2 reads YYNGEE. Unmatched junction bases numbered 7, after V lost 3 bases and J lost 0 bases. CDR3 size: 18 residues. CDR3 coding DNA: TGTGCCAGCAGCGGCGTTGGACTAGCGGGCGCGAACACCGGGGAGCTGTTTTTT. Amino acids: CASSGVGLAGANTGELFF.

By proportion, this clonotype is medium-sized. This chain joins TRBV2 and TRBJ1-6; D not certain. Trimming took off 4 bases at V and 10 bases at J, with 2 bases between the two ends. The germline gives CDR1 SNHLY, CDR2 FYNNEI. The CDR3 runs 10 residues. DNA for the CDR3: TGTGCCAGCAGTGGATCACCCCTCCACTTT. Protein sequence: CASSGSPLHF.